This TCR beta chain comes out of a study of shared clonotypes between healthy human individuals. Across the whole study: CD4 naive cells filled three plates per donor, CD4 memory three, CD8 naive two and CD8 memory one.

The CDR3 sequence is 17 residues long. V was shortened by 6 bases and J by 0 bases, with 19 bases between the two germline ends. In germline, CDR1 is LNHDA, CDR2 SQIVND (reference sequence). Source study methods: With immunoSEQ giving junction-only sequences and no quality scores, filtering differed. Here immunoSEQ multiplex PCR was the method, and the copy in TCRdb shows in-frame clones only, minus some. The V and J calls and clone size come from that table; D and trimming were worked out from the DNA. The sample consists of approximately 2,000,000 clones, 92% of them appearing once. Worth noting for this clone: Its specificity is unknown.

Whole-study results and caveats: Non-shared clonotypes had lower generation probabilities than those shared by all four donors.

The source material was naive CD4+ T cells from PBMCs. Regarding subset: CD45RA+ positively selected. This sequence joins TRBV19 and TRBJ2-3, with unresolved D. The clonotype originates from a man in his late teens or twenties in good health. Some clones in this sample may be carry-over from other donors' samples. This chain's CDR3 is CASSPKVNRPSTDTQYF. CDR3 coding DNA: TGTGCCAGTAGCCCGAAGGTCAACCGGCCTAGCACAGATACGCAGTATTTT. The complete variable domain, with remaining parts taken from reference TRBV19 and TRBJ2-3, reads DGGITQSPKYLFRKEGQNVTLSCEQNLNHDAMYWYRQDPGQGLRLIYYSQIVNDFQKGDIAEGYSVSREKKESFPLTVTSAQKNPTAFYLCASSPKVNRPSTDTQYFGPGTRLTVL.